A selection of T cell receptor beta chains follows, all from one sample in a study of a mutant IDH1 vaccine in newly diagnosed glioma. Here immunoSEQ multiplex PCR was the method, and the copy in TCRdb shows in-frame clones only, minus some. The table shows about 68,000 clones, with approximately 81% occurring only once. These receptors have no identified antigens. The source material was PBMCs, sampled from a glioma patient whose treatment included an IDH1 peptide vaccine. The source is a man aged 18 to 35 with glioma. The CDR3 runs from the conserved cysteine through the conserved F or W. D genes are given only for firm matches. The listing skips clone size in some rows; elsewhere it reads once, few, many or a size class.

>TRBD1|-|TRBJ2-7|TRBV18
CASSQGQGTGEQYF
TGTGCCAGCTCGCAGGGACAGGGTACGGGCGAGCAGTACTTC
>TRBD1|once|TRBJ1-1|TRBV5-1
CASSLAGGAEAFF
TGCGCCAGCAGCTTGGCAGGGGGTGCTGAAGCTTTCTTT
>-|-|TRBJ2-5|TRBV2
CASGRDQKETQYF
TGTGCCAGCGGCCGGGACCAGAAAGAGACCCAGTACTTC
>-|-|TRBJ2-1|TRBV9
CASSVVGQGDNEQFF
TGTGCCAGCAGCGTAGTTGGCCAAGGGGACAATGAGCAGTTCTTC
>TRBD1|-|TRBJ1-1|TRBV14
CASSQALGTVSKNTEAFF
TGTGCCAGCAGCCAAGCTCTGGGGACAGTTAGTAAGAACACTGAAGCTTTCTTT
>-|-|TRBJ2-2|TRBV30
CASSGVAGSTGELFF
TGTGCCTCCTCCGGAGTCGCAGGTTCCACCGGGGAGCTGTTTTTT
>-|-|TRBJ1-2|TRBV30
CAWGEGFYGYTF
TGTGCCTGGGGGGAGGGCTTCTATGGCTACACCTTC
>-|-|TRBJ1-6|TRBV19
CASSDRLSPLHF
TGTGCCAGTAGCGACCGCCTTTCACCCCTCCACTTT
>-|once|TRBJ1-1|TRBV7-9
CASSYRQESAEAFF
TGTGCCAGCAGCTACCGACAGGAGTCGGCTGAAGCTTTCTTT
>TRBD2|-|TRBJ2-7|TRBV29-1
CSVDVAGGRYEQYF
TGCAGCGTTGACGTGGCGGGAGGACGCTACGAGCAGTACTTC
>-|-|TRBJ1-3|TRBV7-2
CASSYRTSGGNTIYF
TGTGCCAGCAGCTATCGAACATCAGGTGGAAACACCATATATTTT
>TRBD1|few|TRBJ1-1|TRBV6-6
CASIHGTAEAFF
TGTGCCAGCATCCACGGGACAGCAGAAGCTTTCTTT
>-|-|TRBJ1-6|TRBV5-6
CASSLIPGNSPLHF
TGTGCCAGCAGCTTGATACCGGGTAATTCACCCCTCCACTTT
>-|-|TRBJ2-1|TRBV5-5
CASSLAQVYNEQFF
TGTGCCAGCAGCTTAGCTCAAGTATACAATGAGCAGTTCTTC
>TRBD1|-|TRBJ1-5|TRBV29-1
CSVSDLTGDQPQHF
TGCAGCGTTTCGGACCTGACAGGGGATCAGCCCCAGCATTTT
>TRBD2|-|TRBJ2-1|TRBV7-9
CASSPRTSGRSNEQFF
TGTGCCAGCAGCCCCAGGACTAGCGGGAGGAGTAATGAGCAGTTCTTC
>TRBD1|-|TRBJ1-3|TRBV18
CASSPSGLTTGGFDSGNTIYF
TGTGCCAGCTCACCCAGTGGCCTAACGACAGGGGGCTTCGACTCTGGAAACACCATATATTTT
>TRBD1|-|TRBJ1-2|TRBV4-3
CASSHSTGGHYGYTF
TGCGCCAGCAGCCACTCGACAGGGGGACACTATGGCTACACCTTC
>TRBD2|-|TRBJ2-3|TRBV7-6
CASSLGTSVRDTQYF
TGTGCCAGCAGCTTAGGGACTAGCGTTCGTGATACGCAGTATTTT
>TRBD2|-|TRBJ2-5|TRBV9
CASGPTELAGETQYF
TGTGCCAGCGGGCCGACGGAACTAGCGGGAGAGACCCAGTACTTC
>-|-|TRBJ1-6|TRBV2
CASTDPDIPNSPLHF
TGTGCCAGCACTGACCCGGACATCCCCAATTCACCCCTCCACTTT
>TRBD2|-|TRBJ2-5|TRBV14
CASSRTSWETQYF
TGTGCCAGCAGTCGGACTAGCTGGGAGACCCAGTACTTC
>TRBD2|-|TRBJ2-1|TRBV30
CAWSVRWGLAGNEQFF
TGTGCCTGGAGTGTACGGTGGGGACTAGCGGGAAATGAGCAGTTCTTC
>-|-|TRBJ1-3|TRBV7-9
CASSPADTVDSGNTIYF
TGTGCCAGCAGCCCTGCGGATACGGTCGACTCTGGAAACACCATATATTTT
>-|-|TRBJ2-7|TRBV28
CASTRGYEQYF
TGTGCCAGCACTCGGGGCTACGAGCAGTACTTC
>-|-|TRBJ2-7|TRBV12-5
CAQVEGRGPYEQYF
TGTGCCCAGGTGGAAGGCCGGGGCCCCTACGAGCAGTACTTC
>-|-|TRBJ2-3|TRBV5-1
CASSLSGRDTDTQYF
TGCGCCAGCAGCTTGTCAGGCAGAGACACAGATACGCAGTATTTT
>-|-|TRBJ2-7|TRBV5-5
CASSWDVSYEQYF
TGTGCCAGCAGTTGGGACGTCTCTTACGAGCAGTACTTC
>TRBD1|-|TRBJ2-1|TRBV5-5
CASSSYPGQYNEQFF
TGTGCCAGCAGCTCTTACCCGGGACAGTACAATGAGCAGTTCTTC
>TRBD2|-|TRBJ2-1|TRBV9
CASSTRTSFVGNEQFF
TGTGCCAGCAGCACCCGGACTAGCTTCGTGGGAAATGAGCAGTTCTTC
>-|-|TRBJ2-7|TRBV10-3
CAIGSGLSSYEQYF
TGTGCCATCGGGTCAGGGCTGAGCTCCTACGAGCAGTACTTC
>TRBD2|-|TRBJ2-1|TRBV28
CASGAGAVEQFF
TGTGCCAGTGGAGCGGGAGCAGTTGAGCAGTTCTTC
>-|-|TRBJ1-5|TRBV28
CASRRDMGRQPQHF
TGTGCCAGCAGACGAGACATGGGCAGGCAGCCCCAGCATTTT
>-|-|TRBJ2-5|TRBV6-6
CASSSAQGRRETQYF
TGTGCCAGCAGTTCAGCTCAGGGTCGGCGAGAGACCCAGTACTTC
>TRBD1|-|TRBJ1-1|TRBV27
CASGGQGRLEAFF
TGTGCCAGCGGGGGACAGGGGAGACTTGAAGCTTTCTTT
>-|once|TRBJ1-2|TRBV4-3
CASSQEDGIPNYGYTF
TGCGCCAGCAGCCAAGAAGATGGCATTCCTAACTATGGCTACACCTTC
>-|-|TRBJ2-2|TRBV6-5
CASSYSNTGELFF
TGTGCCAGCAGTTACTCAAACACCGGGGAGCTGTTTTTT
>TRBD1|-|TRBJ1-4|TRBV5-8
CASSPGTATNEKLFF
TGTGCCAGCAGCCCGGGGACAGCAACTAATGAAAAACTGTTTTTT
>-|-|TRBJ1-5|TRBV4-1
CASSQVERAKGPQHF
TGCGCCAGCAGCCAAGTCGAAAGGGCGAAAGGGCCCCAGCATTTT
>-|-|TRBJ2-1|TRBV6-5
CASSYSIQRAYNEQFF
TGTGCCAGCAGTTACTCGATCCAGCGGGCCTACAATGAGCAGTTCTTC
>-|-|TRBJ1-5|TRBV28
CASSPGGRVDQPQHF
TGTGCCAGCAGTCCCGGCGGCAGAGTTGATCAGCCCCAGCATTTT